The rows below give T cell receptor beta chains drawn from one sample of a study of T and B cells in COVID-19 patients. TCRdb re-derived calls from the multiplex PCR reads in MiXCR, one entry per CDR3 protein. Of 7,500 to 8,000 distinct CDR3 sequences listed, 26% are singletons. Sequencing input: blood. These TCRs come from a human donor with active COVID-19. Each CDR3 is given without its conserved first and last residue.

cdr3_aa: ASSGLAGGPYNEQF; v_call: TRBV19
cdr3_aa: ASSIGATYEQY; v_call: TRBV19
cdr3_aa: ASSFEGYGYT; v_call: TRBV12-3/TRBV12-4
cdr3_aa: ASTRTAANTGELF; v_call: TRBV7-6
cdr3_aa: ASSYRGLYEQY; v_call: TRBV27
cdr3_aa: ASSLRSANNSPLH; v_call: TRBV5-1
cdr3_aa: ASSQTGDQPQH; v_call: TRBV7-9
cdr3_aa: ASSQLAGGPNEQF; v_call: TRBV12-3/TRBV12-4
cdr3_aa: AWRGVGGGLKQF; v_call: TRBV30
cdr3_aa: ASSPPRRTSTDTQY; v_call: TRBV7-2
cdr3_aa: AISPSASETQY; v_call: TRBV10-3
cdr3_aa: ASSLDASEQF; v_call: TRBV7-9
cdr3_aa: ASSFLAGESYNEQF; v_call: TRBV12-3/TRBV12-4
cdr3_aa: ASTITVNTEAF; v_call: TRBV19
cdr3_aa: ASTGSGGTQSSYNEQF; v_call: TRBV12-3/TRBV12-4
cdr3_aa: ASGTRIPNYGYT; v_call: TRBV6-5
cdr3_aa: ASSSGTGLSTDTQY; v_call: TRBV6-2/TRBV6-3
cdr3_aa: ASSRDGTGGYEQY; v_call: TRBV6-1
cdr3_aa: ASSYSPATGYEQY; v_call: TRBV6-5
cdr3_aa: SARTGAETQY; v_call: TRBV20-1
cdr3_aa: ASSQTGGQETQY; v_call: TRBV4-3
cdr3_aa: ASSQEQAGPEKLF; v_call: TRBV4-2
cdr3_aa: ASSLVTGEETQY; v_call: TRBV5-1
cdr3_aa: ASSLGLSRTGELF; v_call: TRBV7-9
cdr3_aa: ATSKVTGGYTEAF; v_call: TRBV15
cdr3_aa: ASRTFQGAEAF; v_call: TRBV6-1
cdr3_aa: ASSLVFSVETQY; v_call: TRBV7-9
cdr3_aa: ASSSTGEAETQY; v_call: TRBV13
cdr3_aa: AIKGTSGQETQY; v_call: TRBV10-3
cdr3_aa: SVGTSGNYNEQF; v_call: TRBV29-1
cdr3_aa: ASSAEPGQKYNEQF; v_call: TRBV6-5
cdr3_aa: AVRGGTNTGELF; v_call: TRBV6-5
cdr3_aa: ASSGAIRSTDTQY; v_call: TRBV6-5
cdr3_aa: ASRPGTSGSVEQF; v_call: TRBV13
cdr3_aa: ASSLRDYDEQY; v_call: TRBV5-6
cdr3_aa: AWSEAAGVYEQY; v_call: TRBV30
cdr3_aa: ASSRGETQY; v_call: TRBV27
cdr3_aa: ASSLGLHSHPQH; v_call: TRBV27
cdr3_aa: ASTSTDDAGYNEQF; v_call: TRBV18
cdr3_aa: SVEDPLAGGEGTQY; v_call: TRBV29-1
cdr3_aa: ATSPAGTGNGELF; v_call: TRBV15
cdr3_aa: ASSTGRKIHEQY; v_call: TRBV13
cdr3_aa: ASCRDANSPLH; v_call: TRBV6-6
cdr3_aa: ASSLTGDEQF; v_call: TRBV7-9
cdr3_aa: ASSPRVGERGKKGTEAF; v_call: TRBV19
cdr3_aa: ASNPGHNAGNTIY; v_call: TRBV12-3/TRBV12-4
cdr3_aa: ASNRAGRVSYNEQF; v_call: TRBV6-2/TRBV6-3
cdr3_aa: ASSPRTGNHEKLF; v_call: TRBV5-1